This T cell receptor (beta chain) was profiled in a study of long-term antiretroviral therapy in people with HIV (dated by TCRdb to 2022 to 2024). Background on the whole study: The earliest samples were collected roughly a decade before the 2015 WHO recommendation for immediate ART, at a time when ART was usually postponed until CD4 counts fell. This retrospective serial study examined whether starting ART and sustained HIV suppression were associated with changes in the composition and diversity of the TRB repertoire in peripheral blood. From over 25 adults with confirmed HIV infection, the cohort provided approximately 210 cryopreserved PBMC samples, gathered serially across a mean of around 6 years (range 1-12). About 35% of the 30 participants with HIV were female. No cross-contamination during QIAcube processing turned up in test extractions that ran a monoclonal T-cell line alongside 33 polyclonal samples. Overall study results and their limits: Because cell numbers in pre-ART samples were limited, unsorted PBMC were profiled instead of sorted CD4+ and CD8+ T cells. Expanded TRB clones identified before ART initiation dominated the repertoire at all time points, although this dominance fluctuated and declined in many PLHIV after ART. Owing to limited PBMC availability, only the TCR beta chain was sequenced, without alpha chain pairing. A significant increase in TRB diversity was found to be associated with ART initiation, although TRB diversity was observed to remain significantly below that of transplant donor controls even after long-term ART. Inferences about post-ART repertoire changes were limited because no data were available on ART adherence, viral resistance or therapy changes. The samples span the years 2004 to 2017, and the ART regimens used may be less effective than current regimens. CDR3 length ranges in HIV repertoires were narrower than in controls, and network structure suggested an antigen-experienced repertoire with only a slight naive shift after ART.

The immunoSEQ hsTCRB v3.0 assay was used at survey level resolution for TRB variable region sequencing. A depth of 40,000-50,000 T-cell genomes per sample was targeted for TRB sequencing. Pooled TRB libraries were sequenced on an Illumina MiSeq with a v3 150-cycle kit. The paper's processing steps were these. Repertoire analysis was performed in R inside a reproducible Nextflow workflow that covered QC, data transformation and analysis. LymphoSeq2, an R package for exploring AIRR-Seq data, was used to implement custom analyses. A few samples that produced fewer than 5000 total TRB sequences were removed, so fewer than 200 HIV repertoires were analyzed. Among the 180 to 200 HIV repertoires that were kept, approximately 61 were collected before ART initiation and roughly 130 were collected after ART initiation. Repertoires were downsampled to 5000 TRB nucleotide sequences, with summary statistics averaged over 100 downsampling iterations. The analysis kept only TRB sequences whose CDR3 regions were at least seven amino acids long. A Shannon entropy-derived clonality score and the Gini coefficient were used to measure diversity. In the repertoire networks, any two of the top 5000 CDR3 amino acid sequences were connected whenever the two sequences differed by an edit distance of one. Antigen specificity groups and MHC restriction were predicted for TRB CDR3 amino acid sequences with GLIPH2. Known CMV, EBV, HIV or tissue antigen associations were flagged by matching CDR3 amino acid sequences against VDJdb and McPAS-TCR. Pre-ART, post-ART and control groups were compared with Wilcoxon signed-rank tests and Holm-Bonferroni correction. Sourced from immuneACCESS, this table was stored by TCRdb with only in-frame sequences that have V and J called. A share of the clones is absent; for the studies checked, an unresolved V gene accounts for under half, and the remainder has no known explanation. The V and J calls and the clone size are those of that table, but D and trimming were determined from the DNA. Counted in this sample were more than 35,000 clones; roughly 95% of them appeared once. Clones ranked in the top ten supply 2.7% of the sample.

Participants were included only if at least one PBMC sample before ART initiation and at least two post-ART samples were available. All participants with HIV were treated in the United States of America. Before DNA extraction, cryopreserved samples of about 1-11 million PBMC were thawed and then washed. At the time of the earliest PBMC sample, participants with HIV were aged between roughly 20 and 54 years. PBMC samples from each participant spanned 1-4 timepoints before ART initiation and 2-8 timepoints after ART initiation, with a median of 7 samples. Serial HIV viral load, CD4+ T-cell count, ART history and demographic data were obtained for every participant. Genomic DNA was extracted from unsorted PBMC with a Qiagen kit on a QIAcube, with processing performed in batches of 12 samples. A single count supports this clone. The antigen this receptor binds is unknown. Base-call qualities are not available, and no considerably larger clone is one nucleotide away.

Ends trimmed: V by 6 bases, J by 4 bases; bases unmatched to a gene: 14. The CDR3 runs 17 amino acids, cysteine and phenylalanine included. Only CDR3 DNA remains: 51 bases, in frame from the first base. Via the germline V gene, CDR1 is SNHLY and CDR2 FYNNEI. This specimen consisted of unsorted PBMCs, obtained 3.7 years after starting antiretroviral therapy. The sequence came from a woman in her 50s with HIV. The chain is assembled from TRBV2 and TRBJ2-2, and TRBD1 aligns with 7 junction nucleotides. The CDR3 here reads CASSRGGAPGRTGELFF. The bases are TGTGCCAGCAGCCGAGGGGGCGCGCCCGGGCGCACCGGGGAGCTGTTTTTT.